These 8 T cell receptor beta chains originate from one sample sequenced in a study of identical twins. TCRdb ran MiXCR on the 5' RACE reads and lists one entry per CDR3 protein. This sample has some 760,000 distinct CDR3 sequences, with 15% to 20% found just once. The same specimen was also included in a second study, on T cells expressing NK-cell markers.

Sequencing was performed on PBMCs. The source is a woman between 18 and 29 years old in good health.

CDR3 coding DNA: TGTGCCAGCTCACCCAGCGACCCCCAAGTGGGGACCCAGTACTTC. Its protein is CASSPSDPQVGTQYF. This rearrangement joins TRBV18 to TRBJ2-5, with D unclear. The germline gives CDR1 KGHSH, CDR2 LQKENI. Trimming took off 3 bases at V and 7 bases at J, with 18 bases between the two ends. This CDR3 comprises 15 residues.

In nucleotides, the CDR3 is TGTGCCACAGGAGGGGGGGCGGGGACCCAGTACTTC. It yields the protein CATGGGAGTQYF. The chain joins TRBV12-3 or TRBV12-4 to TRBJ2-5; TRBD2 might be the D (7 bases). CDR3 length equals 12 residues. The V end was cut by 10 bases, the J end by 7 bases, with 16 bases between.

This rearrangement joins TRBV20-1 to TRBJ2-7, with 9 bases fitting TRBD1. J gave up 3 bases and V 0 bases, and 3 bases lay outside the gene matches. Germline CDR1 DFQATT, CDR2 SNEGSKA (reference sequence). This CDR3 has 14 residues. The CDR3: CSARDPGQGYEQYF. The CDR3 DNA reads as TGCAGTGCTAGAGATCCGGGACAGGGCTACGAGCAGTACTTC.

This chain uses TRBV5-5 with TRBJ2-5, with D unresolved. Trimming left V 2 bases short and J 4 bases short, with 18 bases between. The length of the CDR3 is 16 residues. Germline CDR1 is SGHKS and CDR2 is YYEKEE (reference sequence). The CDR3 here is CASSFISLPIGETQYF. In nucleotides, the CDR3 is TGTGCCAGCAGCTTTATAAGTCTTCCCATCGGAGAGACCCAGTACTTC.

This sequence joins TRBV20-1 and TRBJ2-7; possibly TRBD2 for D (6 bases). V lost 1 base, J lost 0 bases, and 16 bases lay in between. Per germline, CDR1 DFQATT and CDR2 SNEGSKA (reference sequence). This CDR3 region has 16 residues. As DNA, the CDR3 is TGCAGTGCTAGAGCGACTGGCGGGACCTTCTCCTACGAGCAGTACTTC. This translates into CSARATGGTFSYEQYF.

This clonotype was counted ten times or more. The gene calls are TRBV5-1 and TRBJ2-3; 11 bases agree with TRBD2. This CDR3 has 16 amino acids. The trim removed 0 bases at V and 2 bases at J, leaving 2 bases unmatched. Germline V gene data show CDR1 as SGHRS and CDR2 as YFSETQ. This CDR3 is CASSLGTSGHTDTQYF. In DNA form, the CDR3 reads TGCGCCAGCAGCTTGGGGACTAGCGGGCACACAGATACGCAGTATTTT.

The CDR3 bases are TGTGCCAGCAGCTTTAGGCCAGCGGGGGGACATGGCTACACCTTC. Translation: CASSFRPAGGHGYTF. The chain links TRBV5-6 to TRBJ1-2; D might be TRBD1 (5 bases). Per germline, CDR1 SGHDT and CDR2 YYEEEE. V was clipped by 2 bases and J by 6 bases, with 17 bases between them. CDR3 size: 15 residues.

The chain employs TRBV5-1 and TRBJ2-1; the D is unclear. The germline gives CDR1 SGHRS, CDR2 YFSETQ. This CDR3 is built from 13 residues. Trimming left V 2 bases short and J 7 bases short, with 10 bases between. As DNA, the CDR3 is TGCGCCAGCAGCTTCCAGGCAGCGAATGAGCAGTTCTTC. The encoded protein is CASSFQAANEQFF.